What follows are 8 T cell receptor beta chains derived from one specimen sequenced in a study of blood T cell repertoires in COVID-19. Only in-frame clones appear in the TCRdb table, and some are missing; sequencing was by immunoSEQ multiplex PCR. Found here are roughly 340,000 clones, about 90% of them singletons; the top ten hold roughly 6.3%. Sequences were obtained from peripheral blood. These receptors were taken from a woman aged 45 to 65 with COVID-19, enrolled during active disease.

The V call is TRBV29-1, the J call TRBJ2-1, with 15 nucleotides matching TRBD2. The V segment lost 6 bases and the J segment 4 bases; nucleotides outside the gene matches: 7. Germline values: CDR1 SQVTM, CDR2 ANQGSEA. The CDR3 consists of 16 residues. Here the CDR3 reads CSVGTSGRQGYNEQFF. The CDR3 DNA reads as TGCAGCGTGGGGACTAGCGGGAGGCAGGGGTACAATGAGCAGTTCTTC.

V is TRBV6-5 and J is TRBJ1-2; D is undetermined. Deletions cut 4 bases from V and 4 bases from J, with 7 bases between. The length of the CDR3 is 12 residues. CDR1 and CDR2 (germline): MNHEY, SVGAGI. The CDR3 region is CASSSRFYGYTF. As DNA, the CDR3 is TGTGCCAGCAGTTCCAGATTCTATGGCTACACCTTC.

The rearrangement uses TRBV18 and TRBJ1-1; D uncertain. The CDR3 contains 13 residues. Between the trimmed V and J ends, which lost 6 bases and 1 base, there was a span of 9 bases. In germline, CDR1 is KGHSH, CDR2 LQKENI. DNA for the CDR3: TGTGCCAGCTCGCGGGGAGGGAACACTGAAGCTTTCTTT. Translated, it gives CASSRGGNTEAFF.

The chain joins TRBV20-1 to TRBJ1-2; TRBD1 matches 7 bases. J gave up 7 bases and V 4 bases, and 3 bases lay outside the gene matches. Germline CDR1 reads DFQATT; CDR2 reads SNEGSKA (reference sequence). CDR3 length equals 11 residues. The DNA of the CDR3 is TGCAGTGCTACCTACAGGGGTGGCTACACCTTC. Translated, it gives CSATYRGGYTF.

The CDR3 DNA follows: TGCGCCAGCAGCCTCCCCGGGTCATCCTACGAGCAGTACTTC. It specifies CASSLPGSSYEQYF. The rearrangement joins TRBV5-1 to TRBJ2-7, with no clear D. V was cut by 4 bases and J by 1 base, with 12 bases left in between. This CDR3 region has 14 residues. Germline V gene data show CDR1 as SGHRS and CDR2 as YFSETQ.

V and J are TRBV6-2 or TRBV6-3 and TRBJ1-2; D remains unclear. V was clipped by 5 bases and J by 8 bases, with 9 bases between them. This CDR3 region has 11 residues. CDR1 is MNHEY, CDR2 SVGEGT, per germline. CDR3 nucleotides: TGTGCCAGCAGTCCCTCCCTCGGCTACACCTTC. It is translated as CASSPSLGYTF.

The chain has TRBV11-3 and TRBJ2-1, with 7 bases matching TRBD2. In germline, CDR1 is SGHNT, CDR2 YENEEA. With 0 bases clipped from V and 8 bases from J, the junction kept 7 bases outside the gene matches. The CDR3 has 15 residues. The CDR3 protein is CASSLDGAGVDEQFF. The CDR3 coding sequence is TGTGCCAGCAGCTTAGATGGGGCGGGAGTGGATGAGCAGTTCTTC.

The chain joins TRBV30 to TRBJ2-5; TRBD2 is a possible D gene (7 bases). The germline V gene has CDR1 GTSNPN and CDR2 SVGIG (reference sequence). This CDR3 is 14 amino acids long. Trimming left V 3 bases short and J 7 bases short, with 18 bases between. The CDR3 DNA is TGTGCCTGGAGGGCACGGGGGGCTGGGGGGACCCAGTACTTC. This sequence encodes CAWRARGAGGTQYF.